This TCR beta chain was identified in a study of T and B cells in COVID-19 patients. Overall study: Critical illness requiring mechanical ventilation or extracorporeal membrane oxygenation affected 12 of 20 active-infection patients. Of some 20 active-infection patients, approximately 18 carried comorbidities linked to unfavorable COVID-19 outcome. Regarding the study as a whole: No sequencing was yet done of CD4+, regulatory or CD8+ subsets, or of SARS-CoV-2-responsive or tetramer+ sorted cells. In COVID-19 patients, T cell receptor beta variable and joining gene use was reportedly strongly skewed.

This CDR3 comprises 16 residues. Looked up from germline, CDR1 is LNHDA and CDR2 is SQIVND (reference sequence). Trimming stripped 4 bases from V and 0 bases from J, with 10 bases between. TRB rearrangements were amplified by multiplex PCR with BIOMED2 TRB-A/B primers. TCRdb passed the multiplex PCR reads through MiXCR, listing each CDR3 protein once. The data contain about 7,800 distinct CDR3 sequences, roughly two fifths of them seen just once; the ten biggest clones take up around 3%. This clonotype is medium-sized (0.01 to 0.1%) in the sample. Its specificity is unknown. TRB was amplified from approximately 250-480 ng of blood genomic DNA.

The chain recombines TRBV19 with TRBJ2-6, with D hard to call. Sequenced input: blood. This receptor was identified in a human donor who had recovered from COVID-19. The CDR3 nucleotides read TGTGCCAGTAGTACCGGACCCAGCTCTGGGGCCAACGTCCTGACTTTC. Its translation: CASSTGPSSGANVLTF. The full variable domain, in which reference TRBV19 and TRBJ2-6 provide the parts outside the CDR3, is DGGITQSPKYLFRKEGQNVTLSCEQNLNHDAMYWYRQDPGQGLRLIYYSQIVNDFQKGDIAEGYSVSREKKESFPLTVTSAQKNPTAFYLCASSTGPSSGANVLTFGAGSRLTVL.